These 2 T cell receptor beta chains came from one sample sequenced in a study of blood T cell repertoires in COVID-19. Libraries were prepared by immunoSEQ multiplex PCR; TCRdb keeps only in-frame clonotypes and omits some of them. This sample carries tens of thousands of clones, over 75% of them seen once, and the ten largest clones take around 18%. Material: peripheral blood. All receptors come from a human donor in a cohort sampled during active COVID-19.

V is TRBV7-6 and J is TRBJ2-6; D may be TRBD1 (6 bases). V gave up 3 bases and J gave up 1 base, with 19 bases separating them. CDR1 is SGHVS, CDR2 FNYEAQ, per germline. This CDR3 comprises 19 residues. The CDR3 here is CASSLVLGQSFSGANVLTF. In DNA, the CDR3 is TGTGCCAGCAGCTTGGTGTTAGGACAGTCATTTTCTGGGGCCAACGTCCTGACTTTC.

The chain joins TRBV6-5 to TRBJ1-6; weak D call: TRBD1 (6 bases). The CDR3 is 11 residues long. Germline CDR1 reads MNHEY; CDR2 reads SVGAGI. V dropped 6 bases and J dropped 15 bases, with 12 bases sitting between them. This CDR3 is CASSVRDILHF. CDR3 coding DNA: TGTGCCAGCAGCGTCCGGGACATCCTCCACTTT.